The 25 T cell receptor beta chains below were found in one sample sequenced in a study of shared clonotypes between healthy human individuals. Produced via immunoSEQ multiplex PCR; TCRdb's table is partial and in-frame only. The data hold about 1.1 million clones, with approximately 80% observed a single time. The sample was memory CD4+ T cells from PBMCs. As to subset: CD45RA-negative fraction. Receptors originate from a man younger than 35 in good health. Some clones in this sample may be carry-over from other donors' samples.

The chain carries TRBV18 and TRBJ2-5, with D possibly TRBD1 on 6 matching bases. Trimming pared 6 bases from V and 4 bases from J, leaving 12 bases between. Germline V gives CDR1 KGHSH, CDR2 LQKENI. The CDR3 spans 13 residues. Written as DNA, the CDR3 is TGTGCCAGCTCTCGGACCAGGGGAGAGACCCAGTACTTC. Translating it yields CASSRTRGETQYF. Full variable domain (outside the CDR3, taken from reference TRBV18 and TRBJ2-5): NAGVMQNPRHLVRRRGQEARLRCSPMKGHSHVYWYRQLPEEGLKFMVYLQKENIIDESGMPKERFSAEFPKEGPSILRIQQVVRGDSAAYFCASSRTRGETQYFGPGTRLLVL.

This clone was found once. This chain links TRBV7-8 with TRBJ2-5; D call uncertain. Germline CDR1 SGHVS, CDR2 FQNEAQ. V lost 5 bases and J 5 bases, leaving 9 bases between the germline ends. The CDR3 runs 12 residues. CDR3 bases: TGTGCCAGCAGCCCCCTATGGGAGACCCAGTACTTC. Its protein is CASSPLWETQYF.

Concerning this clone: A single base separates this from a much larger clone, so it may be a read error. Other DNA sequences within the sample encode an identical CDR3. The rearrangement joins TRBV7-8 to TRBJ1-1, with D possibly being TRBD1 (6 bases). The germline CDR1 and CDR2 sequences are SGHVS and FQNEAQ. V was pared by 6 bases and J by 3 bases, with 11 bases between. This CDR3 region has 13 residues. This chain's CDR3 is CASSLQGDTEAFF. CDR3 DNA: TGTGCCAGCAGTTTACAGGGAGACACTGAAGCTTTCTTT.

The chain recombines TRBV7-2 with TRBJ1-3; possible D gene TRBD1, 6 bases. Trimming took 6 bases from V and 3 from J, leaving 15 bases between them. Germline loops: CDR1 SGHTA, CDR2 FQGNSA. The length of the CDR3 is 15 residues. In DNA, the CDR3 is TGTGCCAGCAGGGTACAGGGTGTCGGTGGAAACACCATATATTTT. Translated: CASRVQGVGGNTIYF.

This sequence joins TRBV27 and TRBJ2-4; TRBD2 is a possible D gene (6 bases). The CDR3 contains 16 residues. V lost 6 bases and J 3 bases, leaving 18 bases between the germline ends. The germline CDR1 and CDR2 sequences are MNHEY and SMNVEV (reference sequence). The CDR3, as DNA: TGTGCCAGCAGCTCCCCGGGGGATTTGGGCAAAAACATTCAGTACTTC. Protein: CASSSPGDLGKNIQYF.

CDR3 coding DNA: TGCGCCAGCAGATCGACAGGGAGGGTCACCGGGGAGCTGTTTTTT. It encodes CASRSTGRVTGELFF. The chain couples TRBV10-1 to TRBJ2-2; tentatively, D is TRBD1 or TRBD2 (7 bases each). V lost 6 bases and J lost 4, with 15 bases in between. This CDR3 has 15 amino acids. Germline V gives CDR1 WNHNN, CDR2 SYGVQD (reference sequence).

The chain has TRBV7-2 and TRBJ2-7; D remains unclear. This CDR3 contains 14 residues. The V gene's germline CDR1 is SGHTA and CDR2 FQGNSA. Trimming removed 5 bases from V and 0 bases from J, with 11 bases in between. The DNA for the CDR3 is TGTGCCAGCAGCGGCAGGATGAGCTCCTACGAGCAGTACTTC. This codes for CASSGRMSSYEQYF.

V gene TRBV5-4 combines with J gene TRBJ2-7; 8 bases agree with TRBD1. J was trimmed by 6 bases and V by 4 bases; bases with no gene match: 6. The CDR3 totals 13 residues. Looked up from germline, CDR1 is SGHNT and CDR2 is YYREEE (reference sequence). CDR3 residues: CASSADRGREQYF. The CDR3, as DNA: TGTGCCAGCAGCGCAGACAGGGGTCGCGAGCAGTACTTC.

As regards this clone: This sample also contains other DNA sequences that code for the same CDR3. The V gene is TRBV9, the J gene TRBJ1-2, with 9 bases that match TRBD1. Germline CDR1 is SGDLS and CDR2 is YYNGEE. This CDR3 has 15 amino acids. The V and J ends lost 4 bases and 4 bases, in that order; junction bases with no gene match: 8. The CDR3: CASSLTGTGIYGYTF. CDR3 sequence (DNA): TGTGCCAGCAGCTTAACCGGGACAGGGATCTATGGCTACACCTTC.

CDR3 nucleotide sequence: TGTGCCATCAGCGAGGGGGGGGTTAATGAAAAACTGTTTTTT. It is translated as CAISEGGVNEKLFF. The chain employs TRBV10-3 and TRBJ1-4; weak D call: TRBD1 (6 bases). Per the germline V gene, CDR1 is ENHRY and CDR2 is SYGVKD. The CDR3 is made up of 14 amino acids. V lost 6 bases, J lost 4 bases, and 12 bases lay in between.

As concerns this clone: Other nucleotide sequences from this sample produce the same CDR3. This CDR3 reads CASSGTSGSGETQYF. The CDR3 DNA sequence: TGTGCCAGCAGTGGGACTAGCGGGAGTGGGGAGACCCAGTACTTC. The gene calls are TRBV2 and TRBJ2-5, with TRBD2 matching 13 bases. V lost 4 bases to trimming and J lost 5 bases; unmatched junction nucleotides: 4. The CDR3 length is 15 residues. Germline V lookup: CDR1 SNHLY, CDR2 FYNNEI.

This clone has more than one count but fewer than ten. The chain recombines TRBV19 with TRBJ2-3; 13 bases align to TRBD2. Looked up from germline, CDR1 is LNHDA and CDR2 is SQIVND (reference sequence). V shed 5 bases and J 5 bases; nucleotides not matched to a gene: 7. This CDR3 has 16 amino acids. The CDR3 region is CASSSGTSGMGDTQYF. The CDR3 nucleotides are TGTGCCAGTAGTTCCGGGACTAGCGGGATGGGAGATACGCAGTATTTT.

The V gene is TRBV5-1, the J gene TRBJ2-5; D remains unclear. The J call may be mistaken, given a closer DNA end match to TRBJ2-7. The germline CDR1 and CDR2 sequences are SGHRS and YFSETQ. CDR3 length: 14 amino acids. The CDR3 loop is CASSLASVRSEQYF. The CDR3 DNA follows: TGCGCCAGCAGCTTGGCCAGTGTTAGGTCCGAGCAGTACTTC.

For this clone: Other DNA sequences in the same sample also yield this CDR3. The CDR3 region has the DNA TGTGCCAGCAGCGTCCCGGGCACAGATACGCAGTATTTT. Its translation: CASSVPGTDTQYF. The chain recombines TRBV9 with TRBJ2-3; D not certain. Trimming took 2 bases from V and 1 from J, leaving 5 bases between them. Germline V lookup: CDR1 SGDLS, CDR2 YYNGEE. The CDR3 runs to 13 residues.

This chain uses TRBV6-5 with TRBJ1-1, with D unclear. The CDR3 sequence is 13 residues long. CDR1 MNHEY and CDR2 SVGAGI come from the germline V gene. V shed 4 bases and J shed 5 bases, with 11 bases lying between them. The CDR3 loop reads CASSSRLGTEAFF. CDR3 nucleotides: TGTGCCAGCAGTTCCCGGTTGGGGACTGAAGCTTTCTTT.

V is TRBV28 and J is TRBJ1-1; no reliable D call. CDR1 is MDHEN and CDR2 is SYDVKM in the germline V gene. The CDR3 is 14 residues long. V lost 8 bases and J 10 bases, leaving 23 bases between the germline ends. Here the CDR3 DNA reads TGTGCCAGCCGGGGTTTTTTTCTCACGGGAGTAGCTTTCTTT. Its translation is CASRGFFLTGVAFF.

The chain couples TRBV18 to TRBJ2-5; D may correspond to TRBD1 or TRBD2 (5 bases each). Germline CDR1 and CDR2: KGHSH and LQKENI. The CDR3 totals 14 residues. V dropped 6 bases and J dropped 3 bases, with 14 bases sitting between them. The CDR3 bases are TGTGCCAGCTCCCGAGGGGTGGCAGAAGAGACCCAGTACTTC. This codes for CASSRGVAEETQYF.

Only a few counts were recorded for this clone. The rearrangement links TRBV13 to TRBJ2-2; D gene ambiguous. The germline V and J ends were trimmed by 6 bases and 6 bases, with 11 bases remaining between them. Germline CDR1 is PRHDT and CDR2 is FYEKMQ (reference sequence). The CDR3 runs to 13 residues. The CDR3 here is CASRELSAGELFF. DNA of the CDR3: TGTGCCAGCAGAGAACTAAGCGCCGGGGAGCTGTTTTTT.

The chain couples TRBV15 to TRBJ2-2, with D uncertain. The ends were cut back, 3 bases at V and 7 bases at J, with 15 bases in the middle. The CDR3 is made up of 15 amino acids. Germline-derived CDR1 and CDR2 are LNHNV and YYDKDF (reference sequence). The CDR3: CATSSRRPIVGELFF. DNA of the CDR3: TGTGCCACCAGCAGCCGCCGGCCCATTGTCGGGGAGCTGTTTTTT.

Remarks on this clone: This may stem from a read error, because a much larger clone lies one nucleotide away. This chain connects TRBV7-2 to TRBJ1-1; weak D call: TRBD1 (5 bases). Trimming removed 5 bases at V and 2 bases at J, with 9 bases between. The CDR3 sequence is 13 residues long. CDR1 is SGHTA and CDR2 is FQGNSA in the germline V gene. CDR3 sequence: CASSTTVNTEAFF. CDR3 in DNA: TGTGCCAGCAGCACGACAGTTAACACTGAAGCTTTCTTT.

This chain joins TRBV6-6 and TRBJ2-2, with D possibly matching TRBD1 (6 bases). The germline V gene encodes CDR1 MNHNY and CDR2 SVGAGI (reference sequence). The CDR3 totals 15 residues. The ends were cut back, 6 bases at V and 2 bases at J, with 13 bases in the middle. The CDR3 nucleotides read TGTGCCAGCAGCGGACAGCTTCTTAACACCGGGGAGCTGTTTTTT. Its protein product is CASSGQLLNTGELFF.

The V gene is TRBV7-2, the J gene TRBJ1-5; no definite D call. CDR1 is SGHTA and CDR2 is FQGNSA in the germline V gene. This CDR3 is 14 amino acids long. V was cut by 1 base and J by 6 bases, with 10 bases left in between. This chain's CDR3 is CASSLGGFSQPQHF. Here the CDR3 DNA reads TGTGCCAGCAGCTTAGGAGGGTTTAGTCAGCCCCAGCATTTT. Variable domain in full (rest from reference TRBV7-2 and TRBJ1-5): GAGVSQSPSNKVTEKGKDVELRCDPISGHTALYWYRQSLGQGLEFLIYFQGNSAPDKSGLPSDRFSAERTGGSVSTLTIQRTQQEDSAVYLCASSLGGFSQPQHFGDGTRLSIL.

V gene TRBV29-1 combines with J gene TRBJ1-5, with D unclear. The CDR3 is 13 residues long. V lost 7 bases to trimming and J lost 2 bases, with 12 bases between them. Germline V gene sequence: CDR1 SQVTM, CDR2 ANQGSEA. In DNA, the CDR3 is TGCAGCGCCGAGGTTCCGGGCAATCAGCCCCAGCATTTT. Translation gives CSAEVPGNQPQHF.

CDR3 residues: CAWTRAAANYGYTF. The DNA for the CDR3 is TGTGCCTGGACCAGGGCGGCCGCAAACTATGGCTACACCTTC. The rearrangement joins TRBV30 to TRBJ1-2; a weak D match, TRBD1 (5 bases). V dropped 4 bases and J dropped 2 bases, with 14 bases sitting between them. Germline CDR1 reads GTSNPN; CDR2 reads SVGIG (reference sequence). This CDR3 is built from 14 residues.

This clone was counted only a few times. The gene calls are TRBV29-1 and TRBJ1-1, with TRBD1 identical over 7 bases. Germline trimming cut 0 bases from V and 4 bases from J; bases unmatched to any gene: 5. Germline V gene lookup returns CDR1 SQVTM and CDR2 ANQGSEA. CDR3 length: 14 residues. Here the CDR3 reads CSVEDPAGGTEAFF. The CDR3 nucleotides read TGCAGCGTTGAAGACCCCGCAGGGGGCACTGAAGCTTTCTTT. The full variable domain, in which reference TRBV29-1 and TRBJ1-1 provide the parts outside the CDR3, is SAVISQKPSRDICQRGTSLTIQCQVDSQVTMMFWYRQQPGQSLTLIATANQGSEATYESGFVIDKFPISRPNLTFSTLTVSNMSPEDSSIYLCSVEDPAGGTEAFFGQGTRLTVV.